What follows describes a single T cell receptor beta chain. An end of the junction does not agree with germline; a read error may underlie this. These data come from a study of blood T cell repertoires in COVID-19. At the level of the study: Some COVID-19 samples were acute and others convalescent; all came from the United States, Italy and Spain. T cells, B-cell-depleted T cells, or PBMCs supplied cDNA or gDNA.

Germline V gene lookup returns CDR1 LGHDT and CDR2 YNNKEL (reference sequence). This CDR3 comprises 16 residues. Source study methods: Estimation of nucleated cell counts was performed using reference gene primer amplification. Clones were read by immunoSEQ multiplex PCR, and TCRdb kept only the in-frame ones, dropping some. That table furnishes V, J and clone size, whereas the DNA furnished D and trimming. The sample lists tens of thousands of clones; 85% to 90% were seen once. Sequenced sample: peripheral blood. The sequence came from a man aged 45-65 years with acute or convalescent COVID-19. The chain carries TRBV3-1 (or the pseudogene TRBV3-2) and TRBJ2-7, with TRBD2 identical over 14 bases. The DNA for the CDR3 is TGTGCCAGCAGGCAAGCTATAGGACTAGCGGGAGGCGAGCAGTACTTC. It specifies CASRQAIGLAGGEQYF.